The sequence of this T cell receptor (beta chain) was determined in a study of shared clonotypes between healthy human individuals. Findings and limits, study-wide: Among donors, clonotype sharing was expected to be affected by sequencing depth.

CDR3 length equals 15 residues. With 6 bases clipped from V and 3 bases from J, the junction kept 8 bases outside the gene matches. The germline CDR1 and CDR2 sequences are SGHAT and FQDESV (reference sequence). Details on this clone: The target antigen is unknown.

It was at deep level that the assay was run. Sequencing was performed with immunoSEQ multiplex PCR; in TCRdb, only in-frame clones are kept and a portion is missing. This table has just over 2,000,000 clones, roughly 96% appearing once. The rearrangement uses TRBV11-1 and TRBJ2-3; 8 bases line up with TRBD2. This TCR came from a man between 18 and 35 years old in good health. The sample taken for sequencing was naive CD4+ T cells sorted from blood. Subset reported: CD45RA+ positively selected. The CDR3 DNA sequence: TGTGCCAGCAGAGAGCGGGGGCAGCGTACAGATACGCAGTATTTT. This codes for CASRERGQRTDTQYF.